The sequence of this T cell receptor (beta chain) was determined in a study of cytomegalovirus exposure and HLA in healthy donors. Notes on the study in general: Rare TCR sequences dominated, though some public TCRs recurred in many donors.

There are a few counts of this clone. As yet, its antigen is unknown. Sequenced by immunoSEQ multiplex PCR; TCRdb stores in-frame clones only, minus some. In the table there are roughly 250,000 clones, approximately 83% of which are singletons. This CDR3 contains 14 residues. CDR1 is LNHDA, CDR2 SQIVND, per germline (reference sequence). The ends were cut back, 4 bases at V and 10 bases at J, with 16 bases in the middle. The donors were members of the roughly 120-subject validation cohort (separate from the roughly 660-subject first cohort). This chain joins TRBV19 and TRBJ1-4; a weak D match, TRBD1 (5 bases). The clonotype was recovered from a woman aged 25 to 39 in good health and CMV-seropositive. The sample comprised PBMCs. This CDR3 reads CASSTGLQAGKLFF. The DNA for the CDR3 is TGTGCCAGTAGTACAGGGTTGCAGGCAGGAAAACTGTTTTTT.